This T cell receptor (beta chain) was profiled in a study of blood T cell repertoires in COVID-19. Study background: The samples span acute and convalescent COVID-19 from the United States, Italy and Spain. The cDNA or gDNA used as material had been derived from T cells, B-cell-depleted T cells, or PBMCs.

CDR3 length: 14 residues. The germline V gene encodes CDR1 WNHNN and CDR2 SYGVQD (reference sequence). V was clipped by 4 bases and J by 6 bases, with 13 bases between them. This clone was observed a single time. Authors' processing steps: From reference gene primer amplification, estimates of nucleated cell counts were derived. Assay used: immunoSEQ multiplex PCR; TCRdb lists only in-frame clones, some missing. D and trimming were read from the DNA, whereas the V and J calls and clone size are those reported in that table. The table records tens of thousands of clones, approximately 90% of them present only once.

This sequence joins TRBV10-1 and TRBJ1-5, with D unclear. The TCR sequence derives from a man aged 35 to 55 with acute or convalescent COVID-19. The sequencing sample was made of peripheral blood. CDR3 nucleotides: TGCGCCAGCAGTGGTGGAGGACGGGGTCAGCCCCAGCATTTT. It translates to CASSGGGRGQPQHF.